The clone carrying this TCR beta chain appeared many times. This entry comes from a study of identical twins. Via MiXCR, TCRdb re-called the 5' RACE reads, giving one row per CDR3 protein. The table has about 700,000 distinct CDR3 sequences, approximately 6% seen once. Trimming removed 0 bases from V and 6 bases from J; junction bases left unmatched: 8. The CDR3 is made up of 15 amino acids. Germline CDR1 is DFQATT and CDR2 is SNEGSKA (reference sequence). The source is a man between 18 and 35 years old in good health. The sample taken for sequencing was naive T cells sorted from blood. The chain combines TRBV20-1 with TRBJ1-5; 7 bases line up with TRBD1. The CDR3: CSARDLEGARQPQHF. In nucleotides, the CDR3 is TGCAGTGCTAGAGATCTGGAGGGGGCCCGTCAGCCCCAGCATTTT.